One T cell receptor beta chain is described in this entry. This specimen comes from a study of OX40 agonist ivuxolimab in advanced cancers. TCRdb's table, derived via immunoSEQ multiplex PCR, lists solely in-frame clones and lacks some. The sample has some 54,000 clones; over 60% are singletons. V dropped 6 bases and J dropped 7; count of bases not matched to a gene: 1. Per germline, CDR1 KGHSH and CDR2 LQKENI. The CDR3 extends over 14 amino acids. The clonotype was recovered from an adult with an advanced solid tumor such as melanoma, head and neck, liver or kidney cancer. The specimen was CD4+ or CD8+ T cells sorted from blood, collected in a trial of the OX40 agonist ivuxolimab. V usage is TRBV18 and J usage is TRBJ2-1; TRBD2 matches 15 bases. The CDR3 loop is CASSGTSGRNEQFF. The CDR3 DNA follows: TGTGCCAGCTCCGGGACTAGCGGGAGGAATGAGCAGTTCTTC.